This T cell receptor (beta chain) emerged from a study of T cell repertoires in cytomegalovirus infection. MiXCR, applied by TCRdb to the reads, yields one record per CDR3 protein. Found here are 270,000 or so distinct CDR3 sequences, about a sixth of them singletons; the top ten hold roughly 45%. V lost 1 base and J lost 5, with 5 bases in between. Germline lookup yields CDR1 MGHRA and CDR2 YSYEKL. The CDR3 consists of 13 residues. This clonotype has ten or more counts. The TCR sequence derives from a human donor in good health (CMV status not recorded). Some clones in this sample may be carry-over from other donors' samples. The chain uses TRBV4-1 and TRBJ2-2; D gene ambiguous. Sequencing was done on a sample of CD8+ T cells from PBMCs. Here the CDR3 reads CASSQAGTGELFF. Written as DNA, the CDR3 is TGCGCCAGCAGCCAAGCCGGTACCGGGGAGCTGTTTTTT.